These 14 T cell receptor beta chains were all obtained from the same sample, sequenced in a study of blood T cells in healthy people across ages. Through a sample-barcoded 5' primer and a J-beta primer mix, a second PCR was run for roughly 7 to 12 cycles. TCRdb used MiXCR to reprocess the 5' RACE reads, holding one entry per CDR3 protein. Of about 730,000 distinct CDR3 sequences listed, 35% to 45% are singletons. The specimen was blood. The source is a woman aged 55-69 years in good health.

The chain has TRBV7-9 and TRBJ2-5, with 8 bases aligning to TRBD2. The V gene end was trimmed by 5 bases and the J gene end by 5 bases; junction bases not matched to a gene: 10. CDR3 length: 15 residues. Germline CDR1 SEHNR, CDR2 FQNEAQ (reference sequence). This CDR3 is CASSPRAGEVETQYF. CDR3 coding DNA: TGTGCCAGCAGCCCCCGAGCGGGAGAGGTTGAGACCCAGTACTTC.

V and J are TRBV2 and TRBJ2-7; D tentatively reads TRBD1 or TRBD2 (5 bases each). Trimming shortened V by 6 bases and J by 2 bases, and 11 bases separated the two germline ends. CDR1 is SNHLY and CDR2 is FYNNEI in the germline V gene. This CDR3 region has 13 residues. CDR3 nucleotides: TGTGCCAGCAGCGGGACGTTCGCCTACGAGCAGTACTTC. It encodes CASSGTFAYEQYF.

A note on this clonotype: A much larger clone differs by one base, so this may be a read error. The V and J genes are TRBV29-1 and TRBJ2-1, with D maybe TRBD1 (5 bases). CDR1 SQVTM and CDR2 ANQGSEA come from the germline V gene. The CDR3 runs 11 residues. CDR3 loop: CSAGSYNEQSF. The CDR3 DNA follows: TGCAGCGCAGGGTCTTACAATGAGCAGTCCTTC.

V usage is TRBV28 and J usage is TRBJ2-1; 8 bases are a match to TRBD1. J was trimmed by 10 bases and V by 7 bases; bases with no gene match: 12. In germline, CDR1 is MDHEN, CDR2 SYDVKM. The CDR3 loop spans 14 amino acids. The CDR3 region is CASTLGTGTLEQFF. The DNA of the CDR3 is TGTGCCAGCACTTTGGGGACAGGTACATTAGAGCAGTTCTTC.

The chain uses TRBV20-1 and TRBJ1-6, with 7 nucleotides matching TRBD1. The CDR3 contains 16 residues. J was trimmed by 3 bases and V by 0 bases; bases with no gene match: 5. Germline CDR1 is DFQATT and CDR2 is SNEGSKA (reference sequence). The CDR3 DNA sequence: TGCAGTGCTAGAGAGGGCCAGGGGGACTATAATTCACCCCTCCACTTT. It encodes CSAREGQGDYNSPLHF.

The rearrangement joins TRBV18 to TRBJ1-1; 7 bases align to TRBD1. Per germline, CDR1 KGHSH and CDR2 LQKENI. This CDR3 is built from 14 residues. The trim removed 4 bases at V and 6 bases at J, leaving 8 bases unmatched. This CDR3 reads CASSLRTGDSEAFF. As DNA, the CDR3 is TGTGCCAGCTCACTGAGGACAGGCGACTCTGAAGCTTTCTTT.

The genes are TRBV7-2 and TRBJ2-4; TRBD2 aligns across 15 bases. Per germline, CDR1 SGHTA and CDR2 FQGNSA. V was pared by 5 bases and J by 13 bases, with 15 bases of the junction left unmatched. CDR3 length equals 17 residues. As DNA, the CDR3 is TGTGCCAGCAGCCCAGGGGGGACTAGCGGGAGGTCGGGAGAGCAGTACTTC. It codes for CASSPGGTSGRSGEQYF.

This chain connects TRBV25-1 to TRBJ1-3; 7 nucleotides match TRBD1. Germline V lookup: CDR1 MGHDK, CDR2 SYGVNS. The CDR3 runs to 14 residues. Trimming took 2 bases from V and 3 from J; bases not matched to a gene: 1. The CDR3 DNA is TGTGCCAGCAGTGAAGCAGGGGGTGGAAACACCATATATTTT. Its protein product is CASSEAGGGNTIYF.

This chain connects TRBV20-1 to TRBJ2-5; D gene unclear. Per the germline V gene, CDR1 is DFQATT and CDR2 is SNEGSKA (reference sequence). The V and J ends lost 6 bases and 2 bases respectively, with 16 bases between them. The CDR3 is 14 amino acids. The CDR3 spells CSAPVGVEQETQYF. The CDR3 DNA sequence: TGCAGTGCGCCCGTTGGGGTAGAACAAGAGACCCAGTACTTC.

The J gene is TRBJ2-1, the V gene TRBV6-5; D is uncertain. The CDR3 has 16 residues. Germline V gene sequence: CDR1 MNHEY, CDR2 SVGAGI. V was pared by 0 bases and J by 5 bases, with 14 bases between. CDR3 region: CASSYSSSRNNNEQFF. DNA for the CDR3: TGTGCCAGCAGTTACTCGTCCAGCCGCAATAACAATGAGCAGTTCTTC.

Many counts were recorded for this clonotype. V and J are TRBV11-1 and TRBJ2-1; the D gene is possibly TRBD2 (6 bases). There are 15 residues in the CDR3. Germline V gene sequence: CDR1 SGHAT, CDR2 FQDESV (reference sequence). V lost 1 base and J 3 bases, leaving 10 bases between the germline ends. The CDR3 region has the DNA TGTGCCAGCAGCTTAGGGGAGGACCACTACAATGAGCAGTTCTTC. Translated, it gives CASSLGEDHYNEQFF.

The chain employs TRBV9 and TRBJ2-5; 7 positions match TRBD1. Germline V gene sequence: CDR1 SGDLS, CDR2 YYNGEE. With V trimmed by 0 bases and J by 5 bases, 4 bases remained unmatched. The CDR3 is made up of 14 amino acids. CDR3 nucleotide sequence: TGTGCCAGCAGCGTAGAAGGGACAGAGGAGACCCAGTACTTC. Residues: CASSVEGTEETQYF.

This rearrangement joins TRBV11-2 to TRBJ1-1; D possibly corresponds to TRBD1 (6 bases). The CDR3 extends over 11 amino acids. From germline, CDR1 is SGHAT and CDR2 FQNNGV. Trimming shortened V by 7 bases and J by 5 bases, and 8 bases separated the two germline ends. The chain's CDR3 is CASMGQTEAFF. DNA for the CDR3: TGTGCCAGCATGGGACAAACTGAAGCTTTCTTT. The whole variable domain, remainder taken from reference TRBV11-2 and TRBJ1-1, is EAGVAQSPRYKIIEKRQSVAFWCNPISGHATLYWYQQILGQGPKLLIQFQNNGVVDDSQLPKDRFSAERLKGVDSTLKIQPAKLEDSAVYLCASMGQTEAFFGQGTRLTVV.

The CDR3 reads CASSRQGLDTQYF. For the CDR3, the DNA is TGTGCCAGCAGCCGACAGGGTTTAGATACGCAGTATTTT. This chain links TRBV3-1 with TRBJ2-3; 7 nucleotides line up with TRBD1. This CDR3 spans 13 amino acids. Germline lookup yields CDR1 LGHDT and CDR2 YNNKEL (reference sequence). V dropped 4 bases and J dropped 5; count of bases not matched to a gene: 3.